These 22 T cell receptor beta chains were sequenced from one sample in a study of blood T cell repertoires in COVID-19. Assay: immunoSEQ multiplex PCR; the TCRdb copy retains only in-frame clones and omits some. Of about 270,000 clones in the sample, about nine tenths were seen once. Sequenced sample: PBMCs or T cells enriched from blood (not recorded which). The source is a man younger than 35 who had recovered from COVID-19.

The chain combines TRBV10-1 with TRBJ1-6, with 7 positions matching TRBD1. CDR3 length equals 15 residues. Germline V lookup: CDR1 WNHNN, CDR2 SYGVQD (reference sequence). With 5 bases clipped from V and 6 bases from J, the junction kept 7 bases outside the gene matches. CDR3 sequence: CASSNGQAGNSPLHF. CDR3 coding DNA: TGCGCCAGCAGTAACGGACAGGCCGGTAATTCACCCCTCCACTTT.

The CDR3 protein is CASSPSANGDEQFF. The CDR3 nucleotides read TGTGCCAGTAGCCCTAGCGCAAATGGGGATGAGCAGTTCTTC. The chain is built from TRBV19 and TRBJ2-1, with a tentative D call TRBD2 (6 bases). The CDR3 consists of 14 residues. Germline V lookup: CDR1 LNHDA, CDR2 SQIVND (reference sequence). Between the trimmed V and J ends, which lost 6 bases and 8 bases, there was a span of 17 bases.

This sequence joins TRBV5-1 and TRBJ2-1; 7 bases line up with TRBD2. Per the germline V gene, CDR1 is SGHRS and CDR2 is YFSETQ. The CDR3 is 17 amino acids. With 4 bases clipped from V and 0 bases from J, the junction kept 10 bases outside the gene matches. The CDR3: CASSLGPAGSSYNEQFF. In DNA form, the CDR3 reads TGCGCCAGCAGCCTTGGTCCAGCGGGGAGCTCCTACAATGAGCAGTTCTTC.

The CDR3 sequence: CASSESSSLSYGYTF. CDR3 coding DNA: TGCGCCAGCAGTGAGTCTTCTTCGCTCAGCTATGGCTACACCTTC. The chain links TRBV10-2 to TRBJ1-2; no firm D call. CDR3 size: 15 residues. With 0 bases removed from V and 4 bases from J, the gap between germline ends came to 12 bases. Germline V gene sequence: CDR1 WSHSY, CDR2 SAAADI.

The chain combines TRBV5-1 with TRBJ1-1; 7 nucleotides match TRBD1. V lost 1 base and J lost 3; bases outside the gene matches: 6. This CDR3 contains 15 residues. Germline V gene lookup returns CDR1 SGHRS and CDR2 YFSETQ. The CDR3 coding sequence is TGCGCCAGCAGCTTGTCAGACAGGGTGTACACTGAAGCTTTCTTT. Translated, it gives CASSLSDRVYTEAFF.

The chain couples TRBV2 to TRBJ2-2; D is unclear. The CDR3 spans 11 residues. Per the germline V gene, CDR1 is SNHLY and CDR2 is FYNNEI. With 3 bases removed from V and 8 bases from J, the gap between germline ends came to 4 bases. The CDR3 nucleotides are TGTGCCAGCAGTGATAGTGGGGAGCTGTTTTTT. Translating it yields CASSDSGELFF.

The chain employs TRBV4-1 and TRBJ2-2, with TRBD2 identical over 12 bases. CDR3 length: 18 residues. Germline V gene sequence: CDR1 MGHRA, CDR2 YSYEKL. J lost 6 bases, V lost 2 bases, and 10 bases had no gene match. The CDR3 DNA reads as TGCGCCAGCAGCCAAAAGACTAGCGGGAGTATTCTATCCGGGGAGCTGTTTTTT. The encoded protein is CASSQKTSGSILSGELFF.

This rearrangement joins TRBV5-1 to TRBJ2-1, with D unclear. Germline V gene sequence: CDR1 SGHRS, CDR2 YFSETQ. The CDR3 contains 13 residues. Trimming shortened V by 5 bases and J by 5 bases, and 11 bases separated the two germline ends. The CDR3 protein is CASSFGDNNEQFF. CDR3 DNA sequence: TGCGCCAGCAGTTTTGGCGACAACAATGAGCAGTTCTTC.

This clone has a single count. The J gene is TRBJ1-5, the V gene TRBV7-9; 7 bases match TRBD1. This CDR3 comprises 13 residues. V lost 2 bases and J lost 6; bases outside the gene matches: 1. Germline V gene sequence: CDR1 SEHNR, CDR2 FQNEAQ (reference sequence). As DNA, the CDR3 is TGTGCCAGCAGCTTACCAGGGGGTCAGCCCCAGCATTTT. Encoded protein: CASSLPGGQPQHF.

V and J are TRBV10-3 and TRBJ1-6, with D uncertain. Germline loops: CDR1 ENHRY, CDR2 SYGVKD. CDR3 length equals 13 residues. Trimming took 9 bases from V and 8 from J, leaving 14 bases between them. CDR3 sequence reads: CAITTGRDSPLHF. The CDR3 coding sequence is TGTGCCATAACAACTGGTCGGGATTCACCCCTCCACTTT.

J is TRBJ2-1 and V is TRBV15; D gene uncertain. CDR1 LNHNV and CDR2 YYDKDF come from the germline V gene (reference sequence). Trimming took 2 bases from V and 8 from J, leaving 13 bases between them. This CDR3 comprises 14 residues. The CDR3: CATSRHEPVDEQFF. In DNA, the CDR3 is TGTGCCACCAGCAGACATGAGCCGGTAGATGAGCAGTTCTTC.

The chain combines TRBV7-6 with TRBJ2-1; 11 positions agree with TRBD2. Germline trimming cut 4 bases from V and 12 bases from J; bases unmatched to any gene: 11. CDR3 length equals 15 residues. Germline CDR1 is SGHVS and CDR2 is FNYEAQ. The CDR3 protein is CASSSETSGASGQFF. The DNA for the CDR3 is TGTGCCAGCAGCTCGGAGACTAGCGGGGCATCGGGGCAGTTCTTC.

The V call is TRBV28, the J call TRBJ1-2; D remains ambiguous. V lost 5 bases and J lost 3, with 25 bases in between. CDR1 and CDR2 from the germline V gene are MDHEN and SYDVKM. CDR3 length equals 18 residues. The CDR3 spells CASSPPGWSRVADYGYTF. CDR3 DNA sequence: TGTGCCAGCAGTCCTCCCGGGTGGAGCCGAGTAGCGGACTATGGCTACACCTTC.

This chain links TRBV3-1 (or the pseudogene TRBV3-2) with TRBJ2-1; a weak D match, TRBD2 (5 bases). This CDR3 is 15 amino acids long. Germline V gene sequence: CDR1 LGHDT, CDR2 YNNKEL (reference sequence). Trimming left V 2 bases short and J 1 base short, with 9 bases between. CDR3 loop: CASSQSGFSYNEQFF. The CDR3 region has the DNA TGTGCCAGCAGCCAAAGCGGCTTTTCCTACAATGAGCAGTTCTTC.

The chain employs TRBV12-3 or TRBV12-4 and TRBJ1-3; D not resolved. The CDR3 is 12 amino acids. V was cut by 9 bases and J by 0 bases, with 6 bases left in between. CDR3 coding DNA: TGTGCCAGTTCTTTCTCTGGAAACACCATATATTTT. It yields the protein CASSFSGNTIYF.

On this clone itself: Other nucleotide sequences in the sample specify the same CDR3. This chain links TRBV2 with TRBJ1-6; 9 bases are a match to TRBD1. CDR3 length: 15 amino acids. Germline loops: CDR1 SNHLY, CDR2 FYNNEI. V lost 6 bases and J lost 5; bases outside the gene matches: 5. The CDR3 reads CASRVGQGNNSPLHF. The CDR3 DNA sequence: TGTGCCAGCAGGGTAGGACAGGGGAATAATTCACCCCTCCACTTT. The full variable domain, in which reference TRBV2 and TRBJ1-6 provide the parts outside the CDR3, is EPEVTQTPSHQVTQMGQEVILRCVPISNHLYFYWYRQILGQKVEFLVSFYNNEISEKSEIFDDQFSVERPDGSNFTLKIRSTKLEDSAMYFCASRVGQGNNSPLHFGNGTRLTVT.

J is TRBJ1-2 and V is TRBV4-1; 9 bases are a match to TRBD1. V trimming: 3 bases; J trimming: 7 bases; junction bases outside the gene matches: 9. CDR3 length: 15 amino acids. Germline CDR1 and CDR2: MGHRA and YSYEKL. The CDR3 here is CASSQGDRGRFGYTF. DNA of the CDR3: TGCGCCAGCAGCCAGGGAGACAGGGGGAGGTTTGGCTACACCTTC.

The genes are TRBV3-1 (or the pseudogene TRBV3-2) and TRBJ2-7, with a tentative D call TRBD2 (6 bases). Per germline, CDR1 LGHDT and CDR2 YNNKEL (reference sequence). This CDR3 spans 15 amino acids. The V and J ends lost 1 base and 3 bases respectively, with 13 bases between them. CDR3 region: CASSQGPGVSYEQYF. The CDR3 region has the DNA TGTGCCAGCAGCCAAGGACCGGGAGTAAGCTACGAGCAGTACTTC.

The chain has TRBV12-3 or TRBV12-4 and TRBJ2-1; TRBD1 agrees at 7 bases. This CDR3 comprises 13 residues. V shed 7 bases, J shed 7 bases, and the junction held 7 bases outside the gene matches. Here the CDR3 reads CASIWTGFNEQFF. Written as DNA, the CDR3 is TGTGCCAGCATCTGGACAGGCTTTAATGAGCAGTTCTTC.

The chain has TRBV19 and TRBJ2-2, with D perhaps TRBD1 (6 bases). Looked up from germline, CDR1 is LNHDA and CDR2 is SQIVND (reference sequence). The V and J ends lost 5 bases and 7 bases respectively, with 14 bases between them. This CDR3 spans 14 amino acids. CDR3 in amino acids: CASSWGRFGGELFF. The CDR3 DNA reads TGTGCCAGTAGTTGGGGGCGCTTTGGCGGGGAGCTGTTTTTT.

J is TRBJ2-7 and V is TRBV20-1, with 11 bases matching TRBD2. V dropped 3 bases and J dropped 4; count of bases not matched to a gene: 8. Germline V CDR1 and CDR2: DFQATT, SNEGSKA (reference sequence). The CDR3 spans 15 residues. The CDR3 region is CSASTSGRVGYEQYF. The CDR3 DNA reads as TGCAGTGCTAGTACTAGCGGGAGAGTTGGGTACGAGCAGTACTTC.

The chain links TRBV3-1 (or the pseudogene TRBV3-2) to TRBJ2-3; a weak D match, TRBD2 (6 bases). The CDR3 runs 13 residues. Trimming took 4 bases from V and 3 from J, leaving 8 bases between them. Germline CDR1 reads LGHDT; CDR2 reads YNNKEL (reference sequence). The CDR3 spells CASSLGGTDTQYF. Here the CDR3 DNA reads TGTGCCAGCAGCCTGGGGGGAACAGATACGCAGTATTTT.